This entry lists 16 T cell receptor beta chains sequenced from one sample in a study of CD8+ T cells in alopecia areata. cDNA reverse transcribed from extracted RNA served as the sequencing template. Profiling relied on immunoSEQ multiplex PCR, and the TCRdb table lists in-frame clones only, not all of them. This sample carries fewer than 150,000 clones, 35% to 40% of them seen once, and the ten largest clones take over 3%. The specimen was CD4+ T cells sorted from blood. These receptors were taken from a human donor with alopecia areata.

This chain connects TRBV29-1 to TRBJ2-3, with 10 bases fitting TRBD2. The CDR3 runs to 16 residues. Germline lookup yields CDR1 SQVTM and CDR2 ANQGSEA. Losses at the gene ends were 6 bases for V and 5 bases for J; bases not matched to a gene: 14. The CDR3 protein is CSVGRLAGRGGDTQYF. The CDR3 bases are TGCAGCGTGGGACGACTAGCGGGTAGAGGGGGAGATACGCAGTATTTT.

The rearrangement uses TRBV2 and TRBJ1-1, with unresolved D. The V gene lost 2 bases and the J gene lost 9 bases, with 10 bases spanning the gap. The CDR3 sequence is 12 residues long. Germline CDR1 SNHLY, CDR2 FYNNEI. This CDR3 reads CASSEPPFKAFF. CDR3 sequence (DNA): TGTGCCAGCAGTGAACCCCCTTTCAAAGCTTTCTTT.

The sample holds a few counts of this clone. V usage is TRBV30 and J usage is TRBJ2-3; 13 nucleotides align to TRBD2. The CDR3 sequence is 17 residues long. Germline assignment: CDR1 GTSNPN and CDR2 SVGIG (reference sequence). V dropped 2 bases and J dropped 5; count of bases not matched to a gene: 10. The CDR3 DNA follows: TGTGCCTGGAGTCCAGCGATACTAGCGGGAGGGGGAGATACGCAGTATTTT. As protein: CAWSPAILAGGGDTQYF.

This clone turned up a few times. The chain has TRBV14 and TRBJ1-2; TRBD1 might be the D (5 bases). Germline V gene data show CDR1 as SGHDN and CDR2 as FVKESK. The CDR3 consists of 13 residues. V dropped 3 bases and J dropped 5 bases, with 10 bases sitting between them. CDR3 bases: TGTGCCAGCAGCCACGTCGGGACTTATGGCTACACCTTC. This encodes CASSHVGTYGYTF.

The table lists this clone with a count of one. The identical CDR3 is also encoded by other nucleotide sequences in the sample. This chain uses TRBV5-1 with TRBJ2-5; 9 nucleotides align to TRBD2. Germline trimming cut 0 bases from V and 2 bases from J; bases unmatched to any gene: 2. The CDR3 length is 15 residues. CDR1 is SGHRS, CDR2 YFSETQ, per germline. This CDR3 is CASSLVAGGQETQYF. The DNA for the CDR3 is TGCGCCAGCAGCTTGGTCGCGGGAGGGCAAGAGACCCAGTACTTC.

V gene TRBV29-1 combines with J gene TRBJ2-3, with unresolved D. Germline V lookup: CDR1 SQVTM, CDR2 ANQGSEA. There are 12 residues in the CDR3. V lost 7 bases and J 2 bases, leaving 10 bases between the germline ends. The CDR3, as DNA: TGCAGCGCTGTCGCCTACACAGATACGCAGTATTTT. Translating it yields CSAVAYTDTQYF.

This clone was seen a few times. This chain uses TRBV28 with TRBJ2-5; D perhaps matches TRBD1 (5 bases). The length of the CDR3 is 15 residues. V lost 5 bases and J lost 5, with 18 bases in between. Per germline, CDR1 MDHEN and CDR2 SYDVKM. The CDR3 loop is CASSRTLTGLETQYF. The CDR3 nucleotides are TGTGCCAGCAGTCGGACACTGACTGGGCTGGAGACCCAGTACTTC.

This clone was counted only a few times. The chain is built from TRBV18 and TRBJ2-3; D is perhaps TRBD1 (5 bases). V lost 3 bases, J lost 4 bases, and 8 bases lay in between. CDR1 KGHSH and CDR2 LQKENI come from the germline V gene. This CDR3 region has 13 residues. CDR3 nucleotides: TGTGCCAGCTCACCCCAGGGTTCAGATACGCAGTATTTT. Translation gives CASSPQGSDTQYF.

This chain joins TRBV30 and TRBJ2-5, with 14 bases aligning to TRBD2. From germline, CDR1 is GTSNPN and CDR2 SVGIG (reference sequence). The CDR3 is made up of 16 amino acids. Germline trimming cut 3 bases from V and 5 bases from J; bases unmatched to any gene: 8. CDR3 amino acids: CAWSEGTSGREETQYF. CDR3 nucleotide sequence: TGTGCCTGGAGCGAGGGGACTAGCGGGAGAGAGGAGACCCAGTACTTC. Full variable domain (outside the CDR3, taken from reference TRBV30 and TRBJ2-5): SQTIHQWPATLVQPVGSPLSLECTVEGTSNPNLYWYRQAAGRGLQLLFYSVGIGQISSEVPQNLSASRPQDRQFILSSKKLLLSDSGFYLCAWSEGTSGREETQYFGPGTRLLVL.

There are a few counts of this clone. Here the CDR3 reads CASSQDGTPSEQFF. DNA for the CDR3: TGTGCCAGCAGCCAAGATGGGACCCCCTCGGAGCAGTTCTTC. This chain connects TRBV4-2 to TRBJ2-1; the D gene could be TRBD1 or TRBD2 (5 bases each). Germline values: CDR1 LGHNA, CDR2 YNFKEQ. V lost 0 bases to trimming and J lost 10 bases, with 13 bases between them. The CDR3 runs to 14 residues.

This clone has only a few counts. The chain joins TRBV29-1 to TRBJ1-1; the D is unclear. The CDR3 spans 13 residues. V was cut by 8 bases and J by 1 base, with 14 bases left in between. Germline V CDR1 and CDR2: SQVTM, ANQGSEA. CDR3 in amino acids: CSSYEGWNTEAFF. The CDR3, as DNA: TGCAGCTCCTACGAGGGTTGGAACACTGAAGCTTTCTTT.

The rearrangement links TRBV28 to TRBJ2-1, with 10 bases aligning to TRBD2. The CDR3 runs to 15 residues. Germline V CDR1 and CDR2: MDHEN, SYDVKM. The junction had 8 bases not matched to a gene; V was cut back by 5 bases and J by 7 bases. This chain's CDR3 is CASSGLAGEKNEQFF. CDR3 DNA: TGTGCCAGCAGTGGTCTAGCGGGAGAAAAGAATGAGCAGTTCTTC.

The V and J genes are TRBV20-1 and TRBJ2-3, with a weak D call TRBD1 (5 bases). This CDR3 contains 11 residues. Looked up from germline, CDR1 is DFQATT and CDR2 is SNEGSKA (reference sequence). V was trimmed by 5 bases and J by 11 bases, leaving 14 bases between them. This CDR3 reads CSALRGSGQYF. For the CDR3, the DNA is TGCAGTGCTCTTAGGGGAAGTGGGCAGTATTTT.

This clone was observed once. V is TRBV30 and J is TRBJ2-7, with a possible D match to TRBD2 (6 bases). In germline, CDR1 is GTSNPN, CDR2 SVGIG (reference sequence). Trimming removed 5 bases at V and 7 bases at J, with 15 bases between. This CDR3 is built from 12 residues. The CDR3 sequence is CAWAGTPGEQYF. CDR3 nucleotides: TGTGCCTGGGCGGGGACTCCGGGGGAGCAGTACTTC. The variable domain in full, completed from reference TRBV30 and TRBJ2-7, reads SQTIHQWPATLVQPVGSPLSLECTVEGTSNPNLYWYRQAAGRGLQLLFYSVGIGQISSEVPQNLSASRPQDRQFILSSKKLLLSDSGFYLCAWAGTPGEQYFGPGTRLTVT.

The rearrangement joins TRBV7-2 to TRBJ2-7; weak D call: TRBD1 (7 bases). The CDR3 loop spans 14 amino acids. V lost 0 bases to trimming and J lost 7 bases, with 13 bases between them. Germline V gene sequence: CDR1 SGHTA, CDR2 FQGNSA. The CDR3 sequence: CASSLARQGGEQYF. The CDR3 nucleotides are TGTGCCAGCAGCTTAGCGAGGCAGGGGGGTGAGCAGTACTTC.

This clone has a single count. The genes are TRBV4-1 and TRBJ2-1, with 11 bases matching TRBD2. The CDR3 consists of 13 residues. V shed 4 bases and J 14 bases; nucleotides not matched to a gene: 7. CDR1 is MGHRA and CDR2 is YSYEKL in the germline V gene. The CDR3 here is CASSLLTSGSKFF. Here the CDR3 DNA reads TGCGCCAGCAGCCTCCTAACTAGCGGGAGTAAGTTCTTC.